The clone carrying this TCR beta chain was seen a few times. A clone one base away is much larger, so this may be a read error. This specimen comes from a study of T cells in Graves' hyperthyroidism and ophthalmopathy. Authors of the study amplified TCR beta CDR3 regions from RNA transcripts. An initial round of RT-PCR targeting the TCR CDR3 relied on the HTBI primer set. TCRdb re-derived calls from the multiplex PCR reads in MiXCR, one entry per CDR3 protein. Of a few hundred thousand distinct CDR3 sequences in the sample, about 43% were seen once. V lost 1 base to trimming and J lost 2 bases, with 7 bases between them. Germline loops: CDR1 SGDLS, CDR2 YYNGEE. The CDR3 is 14 residues long.

The receptor's source is a woman younger than 35 with Graves' hyperthyroidism. The gene calls are TRBV9 and TRBJ1-3, with no clear D. The source material was peripheral blood or thyroid tissue (not recorded which). The CDR3 loop reads CASSVFGPGNTIYF. CDR3 in DNA: TGTGCCAGCAGCGTATTTGGCCCTGGAAACACCATATATTTT.